Listed here are 8 T cell receptor beta chains from one sample, sequenced in a study of blood T cells in healthy people across ages. The second PCR ran roughly 6 to 11 cycles with a sample-barcoded 5' primer and J-beta primers. MiXCR, run by TCRdb on the 5' RACE reads, gives a single entry per CDR3 protein. The data hold approximately 1,700,000 distinct CDR3 sequences, with about 39% observed a single time. The sample comprised blood. The receptors shown here come from a human donor in good health.

This sequence joins TRBV11-2 and TRBJ2-1; D gene unclear. The CDR3 runs to 13 residues. The V end was cut by 4 bases, the J end by 5 bases, with 9 bases between. CDR1 is SGHAT and CDR2 is FQNNGV in the germline V gene. CDR3 loop: CASSYRRNNEQFF. The CDR3 DNA is TGTGCCAGCAGCTATCGCAGGAACAATGAGCAGTTCTTC. Using reference TRBV11-2 and TRBJ2-1 for the parts outside the CDR3, the full variable domain is EAGVAQSPRYKIIEKRQSVAFWCNPISGHATLYWYQQILGQGPKLLIQFQNNGVVDDSQLPKDRFSAERLKGVDSTLKIQPAKLEDSAVYLCASSYRRNNEQFFGPGTRLTVL.

The chain carries TRBV2 and TRBJ1-2, with D maybe TRBD1 (5 bases). Trimming stripped 3 bases from V and 4 bases from J, with 15 bases between. The CDR3 is 15 residues long. CDR1 is SNHLY and CDR2 is FYNNEI in the germline V gene. The chain's CDR3 is CASSDGAGLAYGYTF. CDR3 nucleotides: TGTGCCAGCAGTGATGGGGCAGGGTTGGCCTATGGCTACACCTTC.

DNA for the CDR3: TGCAGCGTTGCTCCTTGGGAGAGGGCAAACACTGAAGCTTTCTTT. It translates to CSVAPWERANTEAFF. The rearrangement joins TRBV29-1 to TRBJ1-1; no definite D call. V was shortened by 4 bases and J by 2 bases, with 17 bases between the two germline ends. This CDR3 comprises 15 residues. Germline V gene lookup returns CDR1 SQVTM and CDR2 ANQGSEA.

The J gene is TRBJ1-1, the V gene TRBV2; 7 nucleotides match TRBD1. V shed 6 bases and J 3 bases; nucleotides not matched to a gene: 10. The CDR3 has 15 amino acids. Looked up from germline, CDR1 is SNHLY and CDR2 is FYNNEI. The CDR3 bases are TGTGCCAGCAGGCTGACAGGGCAAGGGGACACTGAAGCTTTCTTT. This gives the protein CASRLTGQGDTEAFF.

This clonotype has a handful of counts. This chain connects TRBV7-3 to TRBJ2-7; D may match TRBD1 or TRBD2 (5 bases each). The CDR3 is 14 amino acids. Germline V CDR1 and CDR2: SGHTA, FQGTGA. V was cut by 1 base and J by 5 bases, with 12 bases left in between. CDR3 protein: CASSLIAGTHEQYF. As DNA, the CDR3 is TGTGCCAGCAGCTTAATAGCAGGGACCCACGAGCAGTACTTC.

CDR3 in DNA: TGTGCCAGCAGTGAGTACCGGGACCGCCGCACAGATACGCAGTATTTT. This translates into CASSEYRDRRTDTQYF. This chain connects TRBV6-1 to TRBJ2-3; possibly TRBD1 or TRBD2 for D (5 bases each). The CDR3 consists of 16 residues. CDR1 MNHNS and CDR2 SASEGT come from the germline V gene. Deletions cut 3 bases from V and 1 base from J, with 14 bases between.

This clonotype came up a few times. The rearrangement joins TRBV15 to TRBJ2-5, with D possibly TRBD2 on 6 matching bases. This CDR3 has 16 amino acids. CDR1 and CDR2 (germline): LNHNV, YYDKDF (reference sequence). The V gene lost 4 bases and the J gene lost 0 bases, with 15 bases spanning the gap. Written as DNA, the CDR3 is TGTGCCACCAGCACCTGGGGGGACGGCTACCAAGAGACCCAGTACTTC. This gives the protein CATSTWGDGYQETQYF.

A few counts support this clonotype. The chain has TRBV7-9 and TRBJ2-1, with D possibly being TRBD1 or TRBD2 (5 bases each). With the DNA end fitting TRBJ2-7 better, the J assignment may be wrong. CDR1 SEHNR and CDR2 FQNEAQ come from the germline V gene (reference sequence). The CDR3 consists of 13 residues. CDR3 bases: TGTGCCAGCAGCTCGGGGCTGGGGGATGAGCAGTACTTC. It specifies CASSSGLGDEQYF.